Sequencing of this TCR beta chain was carried out in a study of CD8 T cells in Susac syndrome. CD8+ and CD4+ T cells from blood underwent TCR beta sequencing. FACS was used to enrich TEMRA cells, whereas the CD8+ and CD4+ T cells were obtained by negative isolation. Reverse transcription of roughly 0.45 to 1 ug RNA used random hexamers. An immunoSEQ multiplex PCR generated amplified TCR beta CDR3 products spanning 54 Vbeta and 13 Jbeta. In TCRdb, the immunoSEQ multiplex PCR reads were re-called with MiXCR into one record per CDR3 protein. There are approximately 120,000 distinct CDR3 sequences in the sample; around 95% occur only once, and more than 0.075% lies in the top ten. Deletions cut 1 base from V and 4 bases from J, with 14 bases between. CDR3 length equals 15 residues. CDR1 and CDR2 (germline): SGHRS, YFSETQ.

The rearrangement links TRBV5-1 to TRBJ1-1, with D hard to call. The sample taken for sequencing was CD4+ T cells from PBMCs. The receptor's source is a human donor in good health. The CDR3 region has the DNA TGCGCCAGCAGCTTGTTAACTCGCGCAGGCACTGAAGCTTTCTTT. It translates to CASSLLTRAGTEAFF.